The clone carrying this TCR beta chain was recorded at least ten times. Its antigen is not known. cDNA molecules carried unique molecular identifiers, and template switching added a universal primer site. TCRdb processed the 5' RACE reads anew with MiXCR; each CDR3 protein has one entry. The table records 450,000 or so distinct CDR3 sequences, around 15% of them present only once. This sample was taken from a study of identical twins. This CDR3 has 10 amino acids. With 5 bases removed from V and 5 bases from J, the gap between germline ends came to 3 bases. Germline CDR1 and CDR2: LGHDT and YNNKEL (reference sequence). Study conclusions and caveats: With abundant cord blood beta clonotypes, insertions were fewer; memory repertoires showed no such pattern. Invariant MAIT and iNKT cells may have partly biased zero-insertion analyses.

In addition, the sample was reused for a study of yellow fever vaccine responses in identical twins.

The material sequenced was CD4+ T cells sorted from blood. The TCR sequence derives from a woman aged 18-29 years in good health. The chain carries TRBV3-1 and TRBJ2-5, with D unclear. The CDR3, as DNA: TGTGCCAGCAGCATGGAGACCCAGTACTTC. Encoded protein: CASSMETQYF.